These T cell receptor beta chains were read from a single sample in a study of vaccination effects on CD4 cells after COVID-19. Sequencing was performed with immunoSEQ multiplex PCR; in TCRdb, only in-frame clones are kept and a portion is missing. The table includes about 27,000 clones, 65% to 85% detected once. These receptors' targets are unknown. The source was CD4+ T cells from PBMCs cultured with HCoV-NL63 spike peptides, collected before COVID-19 vaccination. These receptors came from a human donor who had a prior SARS-CoV-2 infection. Both conserved end residues are part of each CDR3. Fields, in order: CDR3 DNA, CDR3 protein, D gene, V gene, clone size, J gene. A D gene is named only where the DNA matches it firmly. Rows may omit the clone size; those that give it use once, few, many or a size class.

cdr3_nt: TGTGCCAGCAGCTTCGACAGGGGTGGGGATACGCAGTATTTT; cdr3_aa: CASSFDRGGDTQYF; d_call: TRBD1; v_call: TRBV7-2; clone_size: once; j_call: TRBJ2-3
cdr3_nt: TGTGCCAGCAGCAGCCGGGTCCCCGTAGAGCCCCAGCATTTT; cdr3_aa: CASSSRVPVEPQHF; d_call: NA; v_call: TRBV21-1; clone_size: NA; j_call: TRBJ1-5
cdr3_nt: TGTGCCAGAAGCTTGGGGCTAGCGGACAATTACAATGAGCAGTTCTTC; cdr3_aa: CARSLGLADNYNEQFF; d_call: TRBD2; v_call: TRBV5-3; clone_size: NA; j_call: TRBJ2-1
cdr3_nt: TGTGCCAGCAGCCCCGGGTGGGGGGATAATTCACCCCTCCACTTT; cdr3_aa: CASSPGWGDNSPLHF; d_call: NA; v_call: TRBV5-4; clone_size: NA; j_call: TRBJ1-6
cdr3_nt: TGCGCCAGCAGCTTGGTGCGCGGGGGCGGCACAGATACGCAGTATTTT; cdr3_aa: CASSLVRGGGTDTQYF; d_call: NA; v_call: TRBV5-1; clone_size: few; j_call: TRBJ2-3
cdr3_nt: TGTGCCAGCAGCTTTTACAGGGTTTCGGGTGGCTACACCTTC; cdr3_aa: CASSFYRVSGGYTF; d_call: NA; v_call: TRBV7-2; clone_size: few; j_call: TRBJ1-2
cdr3_nt: TGTGCCACCAGCAGAGCCGGCAGCCAACTGGACGAGCAGTACTTC; cdr3_aa: CATSRAGSQLDEQYF; d_call: NA; v_call: TRBV15; clone_size: once; j_call: TRBJ2-7
cdr3_nt: TGCGCCAGCAGCTTGCAGGGGGCCCCCTCCTACAATGAGCAGTTCTTC; cdr3_aa: CASSLQGAPSYNEQFF; d_call: TRBD1; v_call: TRBV5-1; clone_size: few; j_call: TRBJ2-1
cdr3_nt: TGTGCCAGCACCCAAGATAGCAATCAGCCCCAGCATTTT; cdr3_aa: CASTQDSNQPQHF; d_call: NA; v_call: TRBV7-2; clone_size: NA; j_call: TRBJ1-5
cdr3_nt: TGTGCCAGCAGCTTGCCCAATAGGAATTCACCCCTCCACTTT; cdr3_aa: CASSLPNRNSPLHF; d_call: NA; v_call: TRBV5-4; clone_size: NA; j_call: TRBJ1-6
cdr3_nt: TGCGCCAGCAGCTTGGAAGGCAGGGGATTGAACACTGAAGCTTTCTTT; cdr3_aa: CASSLEGRGLNTEAFF; d_call: NA; v_call: TRBV5-1; clone_size: once; j_call: TRBJ1-1